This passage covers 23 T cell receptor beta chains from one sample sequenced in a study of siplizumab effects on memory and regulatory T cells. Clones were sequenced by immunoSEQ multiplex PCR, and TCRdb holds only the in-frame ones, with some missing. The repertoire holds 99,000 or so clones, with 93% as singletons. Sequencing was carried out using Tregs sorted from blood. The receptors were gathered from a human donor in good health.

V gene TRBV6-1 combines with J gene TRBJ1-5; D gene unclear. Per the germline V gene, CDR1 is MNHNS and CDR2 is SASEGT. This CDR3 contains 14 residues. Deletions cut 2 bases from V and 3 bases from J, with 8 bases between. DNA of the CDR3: TGTGCCAGCAGTGAATGGAGACACAATCAGCCCCAGCATTTT. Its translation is CASSEWRHNQPQHF.

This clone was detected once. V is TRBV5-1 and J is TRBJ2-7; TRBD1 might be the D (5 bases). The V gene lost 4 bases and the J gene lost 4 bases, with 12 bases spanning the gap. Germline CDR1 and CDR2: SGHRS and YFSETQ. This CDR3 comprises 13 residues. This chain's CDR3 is CASSQGHLYEQYF. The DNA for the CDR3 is TGCGCCAGCAGCCAAGGACATCTGTACGAGCAGTACTTC.

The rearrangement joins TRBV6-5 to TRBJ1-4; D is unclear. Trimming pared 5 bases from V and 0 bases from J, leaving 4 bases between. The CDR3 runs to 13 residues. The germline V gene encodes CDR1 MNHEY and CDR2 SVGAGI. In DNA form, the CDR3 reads TGTGCCAGCAGTCTCACAACTAATGAAAAACTGTTTTTT. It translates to CASSLTTNEKLFF.

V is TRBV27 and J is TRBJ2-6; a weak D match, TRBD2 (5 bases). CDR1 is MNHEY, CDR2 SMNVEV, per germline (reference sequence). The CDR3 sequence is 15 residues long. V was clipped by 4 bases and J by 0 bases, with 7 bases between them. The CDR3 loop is CASSWGVSGANVLTF. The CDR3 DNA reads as TGTGCCAGCAGTTGGGGAGTCTCTGGGGCCAACGTCCTGACTTTC.

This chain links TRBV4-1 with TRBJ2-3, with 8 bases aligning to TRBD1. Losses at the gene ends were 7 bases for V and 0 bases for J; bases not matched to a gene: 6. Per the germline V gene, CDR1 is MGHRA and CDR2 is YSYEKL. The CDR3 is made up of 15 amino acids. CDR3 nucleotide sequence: TGCGCCAGCAACCTAGGACAGGGAAGCACAGATACGCAGTATTTT. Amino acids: CASNLGQGSTDTQYF.

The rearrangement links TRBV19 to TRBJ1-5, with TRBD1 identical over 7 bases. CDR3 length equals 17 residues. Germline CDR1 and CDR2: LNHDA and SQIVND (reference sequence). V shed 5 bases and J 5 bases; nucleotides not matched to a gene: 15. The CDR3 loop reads CASSLDLRGRVDQPQHF. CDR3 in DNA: TGTGCCAGTAGTCTGGACCTCAGGGGGAGGGTGGATCAGCCCCAGCATTTT.

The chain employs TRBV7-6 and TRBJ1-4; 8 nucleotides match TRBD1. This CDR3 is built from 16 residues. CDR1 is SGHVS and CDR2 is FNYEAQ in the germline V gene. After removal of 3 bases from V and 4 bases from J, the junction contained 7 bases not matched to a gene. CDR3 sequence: CASSFAQGAINEKLFF. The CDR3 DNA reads TGTGCCAGCAGCTTTGCTCAGGGGGCCATTAATGAAAAACTGTTTTTT.

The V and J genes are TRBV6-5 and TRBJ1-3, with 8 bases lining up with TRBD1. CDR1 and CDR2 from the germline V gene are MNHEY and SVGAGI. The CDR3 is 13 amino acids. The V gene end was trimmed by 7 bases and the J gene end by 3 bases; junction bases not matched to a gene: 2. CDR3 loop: CASTGGGGNTIYF. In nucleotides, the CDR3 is TGTGCCAGCACAGGGGGCGGTGGAAACACCATATATTTT.

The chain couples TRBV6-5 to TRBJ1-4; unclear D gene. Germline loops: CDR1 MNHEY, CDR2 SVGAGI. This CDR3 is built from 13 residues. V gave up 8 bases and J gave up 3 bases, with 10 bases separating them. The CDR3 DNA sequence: TGTGCCAGCGGCTCTTGGGCTAATGAAAAACTGTTTTTT. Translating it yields CASGSWANEKLFF.

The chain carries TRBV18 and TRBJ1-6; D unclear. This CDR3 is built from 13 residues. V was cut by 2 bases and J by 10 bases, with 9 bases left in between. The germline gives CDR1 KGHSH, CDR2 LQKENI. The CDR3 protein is CASSPYEGSPLHF. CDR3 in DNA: TGTGCCAGCTCACCATATGAGGGCTCACCCCTCCACTTT.

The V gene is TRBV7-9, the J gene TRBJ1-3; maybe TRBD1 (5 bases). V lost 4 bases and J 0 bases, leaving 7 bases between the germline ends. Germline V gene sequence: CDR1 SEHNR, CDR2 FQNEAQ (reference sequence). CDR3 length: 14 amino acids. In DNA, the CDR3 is TGTGCCAGCAGCTCCGGGGGCTCTGGAAACACCATATATTTT. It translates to CASSSGGSGNTIYF.

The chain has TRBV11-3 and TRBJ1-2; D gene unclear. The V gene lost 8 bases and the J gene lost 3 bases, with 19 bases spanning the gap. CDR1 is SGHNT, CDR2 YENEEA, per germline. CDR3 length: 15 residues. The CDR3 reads CASSPGLLGDYGYTF. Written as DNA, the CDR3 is TGTGCCAGCTCCCCAGGCCTTCTCGGCGACTATGGCTACACCTTC.

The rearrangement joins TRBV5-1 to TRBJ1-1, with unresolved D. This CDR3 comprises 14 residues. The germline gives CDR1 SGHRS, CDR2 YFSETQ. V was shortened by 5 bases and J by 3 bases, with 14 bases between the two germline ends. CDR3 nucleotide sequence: TGCGCCAGCAGTCAGAACAAGGGTTACACTGAAGCTTTCTTT. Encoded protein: CASSQNKGYTEAFF.

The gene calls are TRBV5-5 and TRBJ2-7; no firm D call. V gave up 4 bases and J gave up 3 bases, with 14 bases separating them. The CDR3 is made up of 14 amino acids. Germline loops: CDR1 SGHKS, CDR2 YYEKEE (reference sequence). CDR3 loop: CASSPRWEGYEQYF. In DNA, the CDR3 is TGTGCCAGCAGCCCCCGATGGGAAGGCTACGAGCAGTACTTC.

In nucleotides, the CDR3 is TGTGCCAGCGGCGGACTAGCGGGGGCTCGGGGAGAGACCCAGTACTTC. Protein sequence: CASGGLAGARGETQYF. The rearrangement uses TRBV2 and TRBJ2-5; 13 nucleotides match TRBD2. V lost 8 bases and J lost 4; bases outside the gene matches: 10. CDR1 and CDR2 from the germline V gene are SNHLY and FYNNEI. The CDR3 spans 16 residues.

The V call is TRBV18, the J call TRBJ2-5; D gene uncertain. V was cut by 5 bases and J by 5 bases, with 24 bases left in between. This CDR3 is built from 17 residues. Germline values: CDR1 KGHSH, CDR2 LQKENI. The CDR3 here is CASSYTIRASIQETQYF. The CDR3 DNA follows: TGTGCCAGCTCATATACCATACGGGCTTCAATCCAGGAGACCCAGTACTTC.

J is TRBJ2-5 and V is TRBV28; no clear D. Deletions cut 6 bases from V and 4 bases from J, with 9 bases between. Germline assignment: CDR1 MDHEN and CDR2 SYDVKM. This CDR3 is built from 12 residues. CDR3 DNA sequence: TGTGCCAGCAGGGAGTCGGGAGAGACCCAGTACTTC. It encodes CASRESGETQYF.

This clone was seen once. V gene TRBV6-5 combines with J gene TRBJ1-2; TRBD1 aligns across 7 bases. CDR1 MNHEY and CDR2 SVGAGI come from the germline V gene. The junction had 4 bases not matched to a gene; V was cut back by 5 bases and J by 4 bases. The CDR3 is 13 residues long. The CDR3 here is CASSGDSSYGYTF. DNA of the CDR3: TGTGCCAGCAGTGGGGACAGCTCCTATGGCTACACCTTC.

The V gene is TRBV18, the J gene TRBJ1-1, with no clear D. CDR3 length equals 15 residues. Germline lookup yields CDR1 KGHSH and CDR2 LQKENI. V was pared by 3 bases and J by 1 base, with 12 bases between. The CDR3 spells CASSPVGLRNTEAFF. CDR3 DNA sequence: TGTGCCAGCTCACCGGTAGGACTGCGGAACACTGAAGCTTTCTTT.

The CDR3 loop is CATSRDRSGETQYF. The CDR3 region has the DNA TGTGCCACCAGCAGAGACCGTAGCGGAGAGACCCAGTACTTC. This chain connects TRBV15 to TRBJ2-5; D possibly corresponds to TRBD2 (6 bases). This CDR3 is 14 amino acids long. Trimming left V 0 bases short and J 4 bases short, with 9 bases between. CDR1 and CDR2 from the germline V gene are LNHNV and YYDKDF (reference sequence).

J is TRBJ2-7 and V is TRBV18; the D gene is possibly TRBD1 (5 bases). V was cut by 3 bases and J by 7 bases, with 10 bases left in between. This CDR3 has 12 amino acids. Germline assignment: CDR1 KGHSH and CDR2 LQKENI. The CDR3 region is CASSPPSGEQYF. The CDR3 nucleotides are TGTGCCAGCTCACCCCCCTCAGGGGAGCAGTACTTC.

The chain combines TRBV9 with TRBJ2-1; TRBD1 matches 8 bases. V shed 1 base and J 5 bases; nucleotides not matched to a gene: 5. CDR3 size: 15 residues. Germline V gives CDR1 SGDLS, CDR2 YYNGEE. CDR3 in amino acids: CASSVRQGSNNEQFF. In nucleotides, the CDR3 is TGTGCCAGCAGCGTAAGACAGGGGTCCAACAATGAGCAGTTCTTC.

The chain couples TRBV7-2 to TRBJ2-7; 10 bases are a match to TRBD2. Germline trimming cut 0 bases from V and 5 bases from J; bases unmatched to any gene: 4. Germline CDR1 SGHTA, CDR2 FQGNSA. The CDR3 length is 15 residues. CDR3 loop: CASSLAGLASHEQYF. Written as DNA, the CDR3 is TGTGCCAGCAGCTTAGCGGGACTAGCGTCCCACGAGCAGTACTTC.